This entry describes one T cell receptor beta chain. Its specificity is unknown. PCR employed 60 Vbeta and 13 Jbeta primers. Profiled with immunoSEQ multiplex PCR; TCRdb holds only in-frame clones, not every one. The repertoire holds fewer than 85,000 clones, with about two thirds as singletons. This entry is derived from a study of cytomegalovirus exposure and HLA in healthy donors. Germline V gene sequence: CDR1 SGHTS, CDR2 YDEGEE. The CDR3 contains 15 residues. Trimming removed 3 bases at V and 5 bases at J, with 15 bases between. Whole-study results and caveats: TCR beta sequences reportedly predicted most subjects' HLA-A and HLA-B alleles accurately. In a later analysis, donors in an Asian-associated ancestry cluster reportedly had fewer N-insertions in productive TCRs than the cohort mean. In an earlier analysis, about 90% or about 30%: the productive usage of most TCR beta V segments.

This chain links TRBV5-8 with TRBJ2-1, with D possibly being TRBD2 (6 bases). The sequence was obtained from a middle-aged woman in good health and CMV-seropositive. Sequencing was carried out using PBMCs. CDR3 protein: CASSWGDLGDNEQFF. The CDR3 nucleotides read TGTGCCAGCAGCTGGGGGGACTTGGGGGACAATGAGCAGTTCTTC.